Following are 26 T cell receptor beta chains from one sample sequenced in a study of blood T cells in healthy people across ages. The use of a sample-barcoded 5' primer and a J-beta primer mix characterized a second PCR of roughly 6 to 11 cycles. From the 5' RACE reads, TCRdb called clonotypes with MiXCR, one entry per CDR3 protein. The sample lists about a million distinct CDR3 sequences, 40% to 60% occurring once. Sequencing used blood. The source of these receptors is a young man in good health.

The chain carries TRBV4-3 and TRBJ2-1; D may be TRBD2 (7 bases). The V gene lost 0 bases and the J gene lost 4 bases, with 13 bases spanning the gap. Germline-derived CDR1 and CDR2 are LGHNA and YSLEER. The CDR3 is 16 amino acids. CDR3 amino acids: CASSQDLSGTYNEQFF. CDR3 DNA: TGCGCCAGCAGCCAAGATTTAAGCGGGACATACAATGAGCAGTTCTTC.

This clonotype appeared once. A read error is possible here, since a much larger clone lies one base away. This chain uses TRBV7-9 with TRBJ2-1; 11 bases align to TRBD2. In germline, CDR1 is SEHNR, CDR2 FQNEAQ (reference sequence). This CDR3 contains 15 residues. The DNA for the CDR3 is TGTGCCTGCAGCTTAGGGACTAGCGGTTACAATGAGCAGTTCTTC. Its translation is CACSLGTSGYNEQFF.

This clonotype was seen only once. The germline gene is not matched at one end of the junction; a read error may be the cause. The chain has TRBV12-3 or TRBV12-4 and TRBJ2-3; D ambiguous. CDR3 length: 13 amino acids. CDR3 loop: CASNRVRADAQYF. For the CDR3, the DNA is TGTGCCAGCAACCGAGTGAGAGCAGATGCGCAGTATTTT.

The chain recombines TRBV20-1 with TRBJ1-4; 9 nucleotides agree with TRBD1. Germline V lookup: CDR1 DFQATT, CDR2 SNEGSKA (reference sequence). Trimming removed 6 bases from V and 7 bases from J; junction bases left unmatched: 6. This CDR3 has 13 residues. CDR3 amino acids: CSAQDRGSEKLFF. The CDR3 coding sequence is TGCAGTGCCCAGGACAGGGGATCTGAAAAACTGTTTTTT.

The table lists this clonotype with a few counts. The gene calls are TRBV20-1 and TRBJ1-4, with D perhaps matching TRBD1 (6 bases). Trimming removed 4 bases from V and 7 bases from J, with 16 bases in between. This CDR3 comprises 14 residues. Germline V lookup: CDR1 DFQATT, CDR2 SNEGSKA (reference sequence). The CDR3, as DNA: TGCAGTGCTACACATCAGGGGCAGACTGAAAAACTGTTTTTT. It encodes CSATHQGQTEKLFF.

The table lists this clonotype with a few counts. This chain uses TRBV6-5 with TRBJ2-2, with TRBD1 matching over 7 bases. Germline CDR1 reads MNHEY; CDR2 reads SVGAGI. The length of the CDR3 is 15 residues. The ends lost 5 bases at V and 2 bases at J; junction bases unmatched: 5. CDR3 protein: CASSPDRANTGELFF. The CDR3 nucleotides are TGTGCCAGCAGTCCTGACAGGGCAAACACCGGGGAGCTGTTTTTT.

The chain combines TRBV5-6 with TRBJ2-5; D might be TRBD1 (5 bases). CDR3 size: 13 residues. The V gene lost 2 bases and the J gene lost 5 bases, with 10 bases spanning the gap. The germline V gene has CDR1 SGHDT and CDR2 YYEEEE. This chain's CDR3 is CASSLQARETQYF. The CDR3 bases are TGTGCCAGCAGCTTACAGGCCAGGGAGACCCAGTACTTC.

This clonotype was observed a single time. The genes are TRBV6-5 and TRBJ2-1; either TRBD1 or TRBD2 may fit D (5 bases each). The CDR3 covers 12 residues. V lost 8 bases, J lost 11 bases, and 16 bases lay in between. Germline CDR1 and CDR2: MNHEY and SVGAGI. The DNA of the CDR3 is TGTGCCAGCGGACTTTCAGGGTGTCAGCAGTTCTTC. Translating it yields CASGLSGCQQFF.

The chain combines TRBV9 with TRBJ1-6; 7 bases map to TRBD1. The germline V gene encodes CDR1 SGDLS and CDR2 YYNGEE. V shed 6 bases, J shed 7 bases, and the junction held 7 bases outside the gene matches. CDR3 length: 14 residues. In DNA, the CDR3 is TGTGCCAGCACCAGAACAGGGGTCAATTCACCCCTCCACTTT. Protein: CASTRTGVNSPLHF.

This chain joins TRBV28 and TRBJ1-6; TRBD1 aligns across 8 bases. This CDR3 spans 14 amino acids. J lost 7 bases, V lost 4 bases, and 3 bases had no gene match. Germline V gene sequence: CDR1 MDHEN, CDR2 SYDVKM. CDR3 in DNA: TGTGCCAGCAGTTGGACAGGGTCGAATTCACCCCTCCACTTT. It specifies CASSWTGSNSPLHF. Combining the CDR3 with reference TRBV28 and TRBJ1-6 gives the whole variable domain DVKVTQSSRYLVKRTGEKVFLECVQDMDHENMFWYRQDPGLGLRLIYFSYDVKMKEKGDIPEGYSVSREKKERFSLILESASTNQTSMYLCASSWTGSNSPLHFGNGTRLTVT.

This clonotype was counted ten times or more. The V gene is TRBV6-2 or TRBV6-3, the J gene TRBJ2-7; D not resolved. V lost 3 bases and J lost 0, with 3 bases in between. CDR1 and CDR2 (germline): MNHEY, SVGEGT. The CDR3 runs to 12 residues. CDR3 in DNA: TGTGCCAGCAGTTATACCTCCTACGAGCAGTACTTC. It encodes CASSYTSYEQYF.

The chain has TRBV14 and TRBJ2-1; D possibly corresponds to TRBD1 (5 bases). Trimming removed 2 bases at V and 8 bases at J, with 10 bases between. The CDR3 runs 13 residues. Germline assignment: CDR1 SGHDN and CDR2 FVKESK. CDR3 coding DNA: TGTGCCAGCAGCCAACAGGGTTGGCATGAGCAGTTCTTC. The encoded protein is CASSQQGWHEQFF.

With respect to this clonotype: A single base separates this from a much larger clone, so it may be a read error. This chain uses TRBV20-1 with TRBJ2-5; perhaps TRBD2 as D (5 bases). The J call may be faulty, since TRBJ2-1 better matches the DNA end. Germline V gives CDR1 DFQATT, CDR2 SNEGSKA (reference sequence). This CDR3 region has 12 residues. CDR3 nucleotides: TGCAGTGCCCACGGACGGGAAGAGACCCAGTTCTTC. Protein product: CSAHGREETQFF.

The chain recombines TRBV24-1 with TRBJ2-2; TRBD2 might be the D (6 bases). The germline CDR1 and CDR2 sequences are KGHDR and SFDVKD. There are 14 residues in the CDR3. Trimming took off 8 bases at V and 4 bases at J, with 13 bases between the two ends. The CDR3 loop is CATTEKRATGELFF. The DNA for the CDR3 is TGTGCCACCACCGAGAAGCGGGCCACCGGGGAGCTGTTTTTT.

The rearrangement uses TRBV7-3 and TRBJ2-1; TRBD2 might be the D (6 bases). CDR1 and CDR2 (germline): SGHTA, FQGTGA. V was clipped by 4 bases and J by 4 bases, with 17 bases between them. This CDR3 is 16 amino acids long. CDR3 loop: CASSSSDQRAYNEQFF. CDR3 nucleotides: TGTGCCAGCAGCTCGTCGGACCAGCGGGCTTACAATGAGCAGTTCTTC. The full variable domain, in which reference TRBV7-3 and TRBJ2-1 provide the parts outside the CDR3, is GAGVSQTPSNKVTEKGKYVELRCDPISGHTALYWYRQSLGQGPEFLIYFQGTGAADDSGLPNDRFFAVRPEGSVSTLKIQRTERGDSAVYLCASSSSDQRAYNEQFFGPGTRLTVL.

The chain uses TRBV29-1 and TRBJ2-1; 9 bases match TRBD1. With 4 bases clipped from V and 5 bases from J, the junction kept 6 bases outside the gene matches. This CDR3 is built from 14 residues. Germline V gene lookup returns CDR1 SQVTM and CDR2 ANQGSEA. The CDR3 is CSVGPGQGDNEQFF. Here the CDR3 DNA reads TGCAGCGTTGGTCCGGGACAGGGTGACAATGAGCAGTTCTTC.

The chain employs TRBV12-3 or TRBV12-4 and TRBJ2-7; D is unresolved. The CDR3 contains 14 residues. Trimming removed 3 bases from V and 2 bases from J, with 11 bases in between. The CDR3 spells CASSFVAGAYEQYF. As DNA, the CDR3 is TGTGCCAGCAGTTTCGTGGCAGGAGCCTACGAGCAGTACTTC.

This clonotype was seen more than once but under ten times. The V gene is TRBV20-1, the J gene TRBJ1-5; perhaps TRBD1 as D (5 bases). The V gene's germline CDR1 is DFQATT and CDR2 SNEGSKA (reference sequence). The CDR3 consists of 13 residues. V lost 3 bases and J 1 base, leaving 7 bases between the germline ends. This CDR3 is CSASGGSNQPQHF. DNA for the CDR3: TGCAGTGCTAGTGGGGGGAGCAATCAGCCCCAGCATTTT.

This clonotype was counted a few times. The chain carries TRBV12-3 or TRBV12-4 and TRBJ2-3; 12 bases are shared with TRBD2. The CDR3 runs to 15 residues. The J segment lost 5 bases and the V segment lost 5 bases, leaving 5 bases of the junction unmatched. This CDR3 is CASSASGGAGDTQYF. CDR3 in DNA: TGTGCCAGCAGTGCTAGCGGGGGGGCAGGAGATACGCAGTATTTT.

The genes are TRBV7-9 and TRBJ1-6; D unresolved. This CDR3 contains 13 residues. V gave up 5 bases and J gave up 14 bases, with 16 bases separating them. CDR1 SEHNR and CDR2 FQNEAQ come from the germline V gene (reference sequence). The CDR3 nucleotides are TGTGCCAGCAGCCCGGACTCCGCGGAGGCCCTCCACTTT. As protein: CASSPDSAEALHF.

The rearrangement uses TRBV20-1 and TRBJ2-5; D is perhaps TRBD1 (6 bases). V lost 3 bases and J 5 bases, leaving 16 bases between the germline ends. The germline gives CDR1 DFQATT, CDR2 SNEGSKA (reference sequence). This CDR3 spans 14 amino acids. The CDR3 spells CSASPSGVFETQYF. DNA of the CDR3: TGCAGTGCTAGTCCGTCAGGGGTGTTTGAGACCCAGTACTTC.

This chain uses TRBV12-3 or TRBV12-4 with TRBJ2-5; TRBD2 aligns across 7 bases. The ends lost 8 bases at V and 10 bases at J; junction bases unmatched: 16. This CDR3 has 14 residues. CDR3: CASGFGGLVGIQYF. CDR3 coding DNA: TGTGCCAGCGGCTTTGGTGGACTAGTAGGCATCCAGTACTTC.

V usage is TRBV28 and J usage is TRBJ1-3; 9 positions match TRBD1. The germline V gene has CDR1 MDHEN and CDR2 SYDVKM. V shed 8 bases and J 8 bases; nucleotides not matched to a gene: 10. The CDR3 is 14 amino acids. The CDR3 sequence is CASHPSTGGYTIYF. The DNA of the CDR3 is TGTGCCAGCCACCCTTCGACAGGGGGATACACCATATATTTT.

CDR3 in amino acids: CSVSGLAGYTDTQYF. For the CDR3, the DNA is TGCAGCGTTTCTGGACTAGCGGGGTACACAGATACGCAGTATTTT. The chain uses TRBV29-1 and TRBJ2-3, with TRBD2 identical over 12 bases. V gave up 5 bases and J gave up 2 bases; unmatched junction bases: 5. Germline CDR1 SQVTM, CDR2 ANQGSEA. The CDR3 covers 15 residues.

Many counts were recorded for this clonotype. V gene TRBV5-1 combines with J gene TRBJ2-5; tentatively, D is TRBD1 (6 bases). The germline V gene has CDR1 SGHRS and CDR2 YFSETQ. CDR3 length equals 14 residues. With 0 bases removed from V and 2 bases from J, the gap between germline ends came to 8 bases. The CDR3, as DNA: TGCGCCAGCAGCTTGGTAGGACAGCAAGAGACCCAGTACTTC. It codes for CASSLVGQQETQYF. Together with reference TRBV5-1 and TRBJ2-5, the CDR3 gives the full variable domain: KAGVTQTPRYLIKTRGQQVTLSCSPISGHRSVSWYQQTPGQGLQFLFEYFSETQRNKGNFPGRFSGRQFSNSRSEMNVSTLELGDSALYLCASSLVGQQETQYFGPGTRLLVL.

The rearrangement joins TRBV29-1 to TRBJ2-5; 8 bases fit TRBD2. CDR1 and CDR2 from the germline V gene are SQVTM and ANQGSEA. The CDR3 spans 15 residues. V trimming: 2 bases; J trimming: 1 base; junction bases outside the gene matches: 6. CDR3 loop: CSVERGLVGQETQYF. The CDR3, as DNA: TGCAGCGTTGAAAGGGGACTAGTGGGCCAAGAGACCCAGTACTTC.